This record concerns one T cell receptor (beta chain) sequence. Its antigen is as yet unknown. These data are taken from a study of cytomegalovirus exposure and HLA in healthy donors. Study outcomes and limitations: A later analysis revealed that TCR association rates differed between HLA loci, peaking at DRB1 and bottoming out at HLA-C. Further analysis was carried out later, and it showed several of the most significant clusters appearing linked to common viral pathogens. Accurate prediction of most subjects' HLA-A and HLA-B alleles from TCR beta sequences was reported.

Every donor was a healthy person donating bone marrow. V trimming: 3 bases; J trimming: 7 bases; junction bases outside the gene matches: 4. CDR3 size: 13 residues. Germline V gene lookup returns CDR1 ENHRY and CDR2 SYGVKD. Use of 60 Vbeta and 13 Jbeta primers characterized the PCR. Sequencing used immunoSEQ multiplex PCR; TCRdb keeps in-frame clones, though not all of them. Of tens of thousands of clones listed, roughly four fifths are singletons. This chain joins TRBV10-3 and TRBJ1-1; 8 bases agree with TRBD1. Sequenced material: PBMCs. This TCR came from a human donor in good health. CDR3 nucleotide sequence: TGTGCCATCAGTGAACAGGGGGGTGGTGAAGCTTTCTTT. Residues: CAISEQGGGEAFF.